This entry concerns a single T cell receptor (beta chain). The target antigen is unknown. The data originate from a study of OX40 agonist ivuxolimab in advanced cancers. General study findings and limits: Clonal expansion was seen in CD4+ and CD8+ blood T cells by week 6 at 0.1 to 3.0 mg/kg.

Per the germline V gene, CDR1 is SEHNR and CDR2 is FQNEAQ (reference sequence). The CDR3 covers 14 residues. The V end lost 4 bases, the J end lost 5 bases, and 12 bases lay between the germline ends. Sequenced by immunoSEQ multiplex PCR; TCRdb stores in-frame clones only, minus some. The data hold tens of thousands of clones, with approximately 90% observed a single time. This rearrangement joins TRBV7-9 to TRBJ1-5; D might be TRBD1 (6 bases). Sequenced here: CD4+ or CD8+ T cells sorted from blood, sampled in a trial of the OX40 agonist ivuxolimab. This TCR was sampled from an adult with an advanced solid tumor such as melanoma, head and neck, liver or kidney cancer. Here the CDR3 DNA reads TGTGCCAGCAGCTCCCTAGGGGGGGATCAGCCCCAGCATTTT. The encoded protein is CASSSLGGDQPQHF.